This T cell receptor (beta chain) stems from a study of CXCR3-negative and CXCR3-positive naive CD8 T cells. CDR3 length: 14 amino acids. Germline-derived CDR1 and CDR2 are MNHEY and SVGEGT. A CD45RO-CCR7+CD27+CD95- profile was what naive CD8+ T cells displayed. Comment on this clonotype: Its antigen is undetermined.

The libraries of TRB cDNA were prepared using 5' RACE with UMI labels. TCRdb reworked the 5' RACE reads into one entry per CDR3 protein, no DNA. In total, the table holds 84,000 or so distinct CDR3 sequences. Study-wide points: Memory cells diverged, while naive CXCR3-positive and CXCR3-negative cells had similar TRBV-TRBJ usage. Naive CXCR3-positive cells had TRB CDR3s more hydrophobic than those of CXCR3-negative naive cells. Relative to memory CD8+ cells, whose diversity was much lower, both naive subsets had comparably high diversity.

The sequenced sample consisted of naive CXCR3+ CD8+ T cells from blood. Subset here: CD45RO-CCR7+CD27+CD95- naive CD8+ T cells expressing CXCR3 (TNR3+). This TCR was recovered from a human donor in good health. Some clones in this sample may be carry-over from other donors' samples. The V and J genes are TRBV6-2 or TRBV6-3 and TRBJ2-7; TCRdb selects TRBD2, and the lack of DNA leaves this call unchecked. The CDR3 spells CASNQEGNAYEQYF.